A selection of T cell receptor beta chains follows, all from one sample in a study of radiotherapy plus CTLA-4 blockade in lung cancer. Produced via immunoSEQ multiplex PCR; TCRdb's table is partial and in-frame only. The top ten hold around 25% of the sample, which has about 45,000 clones, 55% to 80% seen once. The sample here was peripheral blood, taken from a patient treated with radiotherapy plus ipilimumab. These receptors originate from a human donor with non-small cell lung cancer who had a partial response to radiotherapy plus ipilimumab. CDR3s include the opening cysteine and the closing phenylalanine or tryptophan. Each record gives: CDR3 length, V gene, J gene, clone size, CDR3 protein. Size values are once, few and many counts, or a class for expanded clones, and some rows have none.

cdr3_length: 14; v_call: TRBV6-1; j_call: TRBJ2-7; clone_size: few; cdr3_aa: CASSERGSAYEQYF
cdr3_length: 13; v_call: TRBV7-7; j_call: TRBJ2-7; clone_size: few; cdr3_aa: CASSLGQGNEQYF
cdr3_length: 17; v_call: TRBV18; j_call: TRBJ1-1; clone_size: .; cdr3_aa: CASSLYGQLDMNTEAFF
cdr3_length: 15; v_call: TRBV4-1; j_call: TRBJ2-3; clone_size: .; cdr3_aa: CASSQAPGGTDTQYF
cdr3_length: 11; v_call: TRBV2; j_call: TRBJ2-7; clone_size: few; cdr3_aa: CASSPEYEQYF
cdr3_length: 14; v_call: TRBV19; j_call: TRBJ2-5; clone_size: .; cdr3_aa: CASRRTGGQETQYF
cdr3_length: 15; v_call: TRBV12-5; j_call: TRBJ1-5; clone_size: .; cdr3_aa: CASGSTGGRDQPQHF
cdr3_length: 12; v_call: TRBV29-1; j_call: TRBJ2-7; clone_size: few; cdr3_aa: CSVGDSGYEQYF
cdr3_length: 15; v_call: TRBV7-9; j_call: TRBJ2-5; clone_size: .; cdr3_aa: CASSPRGEGRETQYF
cdr3_length: 13; v_call: TRBV30; j_call: TRBJ1-3; clone_size: .; cdr3_aa: CAWSTGAGNTIYF
cdr3_length: 16; v_call: TRBV5-1; j_call: TRBJ2-1; clone_size: .; cdr3_aa: CASSLAFSGDYNEQFF
cdr3_length: 15; v_call: TRBV9; j_call: TRBJ2-3; clone_size: .; cdr3_aa: CASSGSGGGADTQYF
cdr3_length: 15; v_call: TRBV7-9; j_call: TRBJ2-3; clone_size: .; cdr3_aa: CASSLAGRRTDTQYF
cdr3_length: 16; v_call: TRBV10-3; j_call: TRBJ1-2; clone_size: .; cdr3_aa: CAISTQQGPTNYGYTF
cdr3_length: 15; v_call: TRBV30; j_call: TRBJ2-3; clone_size: once; cdr3_aa: CAWRISRRSDDTQYF
cdr3_length: 14; v_call: TRBV5-1; j_call: TRBJ1-6; clone_size: .; cdr3_aa: CASSSGSNNSPLHF
cdr3_length: 15; v_call: TRBV7-2; j_call: TRBJ1-3; clone_size: few; cdr3_aa: CASSSTGGSGNTIYF
cdr3_length: 14; v_call: TRBV25-1; j_call: TRBJ2-7; clone_size: .; cdr3_aa: CASNPGTSFDEQYF
cdr3_length: 13; v_call: TRBV18; j_call: TRBJ2-4; clone_size: .; cdr3_aa: CASSPSQGAIQYF
cdr3_length: 16; v_call: TRBV27; j_call: TRBJ2-1; clone_size: .; cdr3_aa: CASSLLGGATYNEQFF
cdr3_length: 17; v_call: TRBV30; j_call: TRBJ1-3; clone_size: few; cdr3_aa: CAWSDDAWGRTGNTIYF
cdr3_length: 13; v_call: TRBV29-1; j_call: TRBJ2-7; clone_size: .; cdr3_aa: CSVEGQGPYEQYF
cdr3_length: 14; v_call: TRBV10-3; j_call: TRBJ2-3; clone_size: .; cdr3_aa: CAISEGGRADTQYF
cdr3_length: 15; v_call: TRBV19; j_call: TRBJ2-1; clone_size: .; cdr3_aa: CASSKREGSYNEQFF
cdr3_length: 15; v_call: TRBV6-5; j_call: TRBJ2-3; clone_size: few; cdr3_aa: CASSYQVTSTDTQYF
cdr3_length: 15; v_call: TRBV19; j_call: TRBJ2-2; clone_size: .; cdr3_aa: CASSMRQVVTGELFF
cdr3_length: 14; v_call: TRBV2; j_call: TRBJ2-3; clone_size: .; cdr3_aa: CASSRELGPDTQYF
cdr3_length: 14; v_call: TRBV5-1; j_call: TRBJ1-4; clone_size: .; cdr3_aa: CASSLRGQNEKLFF
cdr3_length: 15; v_call: TRBV15; j_call: TRBJ1-3; clone_size: few; cdr3_aa: CATSSYRVSGNTIYF
cdr3_length: 12; v_call: TRBV7-8; j_call: TRBJ1-2; clone_size: .; cdr3_aa: CASSLGGEGYTF
cdr3_length: 15; v_call: TRBV9; j_call: TRBJ2-5; clone_size: .; cdr3_aa: CASSVVGDSQETQYF
cdr3_length: 14; v_call: TRBV27; j_call: TRBJ2-7; clone_size: few; cdr3_aa: CASSLARGGYEQYF
cdr3_length: 15; v_call: TRBV6-5; j_call: TRBJ1-5; clone_size: once; cdr3_aa: CASSPRGAGIWPQHF
cdr3_length: 15; v_call: TRBV30; j_call: TRBJ2-1; clone_size: .; cdr3_aa: CAWSVWAGGNNEQFF
cdr3_length: 16; v_call: TRBV25-1; j_call: TRBJ2-3; clone_size: few; cdr3_aa: CATSAPLWEAPDTQYF
cdr3_length: 15; v_call: TRBV6-1; j_call: TRBJ2-3; clone_size: .; cdr3_aa: CAGSDWDTGTDTQYF
cdr3_length: 16; v_call: TRBV28; j_call: TRBJ1-5; clone_size: .; cdr3_aa: CASSLVRPGALQPQHF
cdr3_length: 14; v_call: TRBV5-1; j_call: TRBJ2-1; clone_size: once; cdr3_aa: CASSFGQGYNEQFF
cdr3_length: 15; v_call: TRBV6-1; j_call: TRBJ2-2; clone_size: .; cdr3_aa: CASRLAGSGAGELFF
cdr3_length: 13; v_call: TRBV30; j_call: TRBJ1-2; clone_size: once; cdr3_aa: CAHSGGSNYGYTF
cdr3_length: 15; v_call: TRBV10-2; j_call: TRBJ1-5; clone_size: .; cdr3_aa: CASSESGGGNQPQHF
cdr3_length: 14; v_call: TRBV6-1; j_call: TRBJ1-2; clone_size: .; cdr3_aa: CASSEGLQGVKYTF
cdr3_length: 15; v_call: TRBV6-5; j_call: TRBJ2-5; clone_size: .; cdr3_aa: CASSGGQTPKETQYF
cdr3_length: 17; v_call: TRBV29-1; j_call: .; clone_size: .; cdr3_aa: CSVEASYRTEGSYEQYF
cdr3_length: 20; v_call: TRBV5-1; j_call: TRBJ2-1; clone_size: .; cdr3_aa: CASSALSAAGGPLLYNEQFF
cdr3_length: 16; v_call: TRBV7-3; j_call: TRBJ2-3; clone_size: .; cdr3_aa: CASSPGVDTSTDTQYF
cdr3_length: 14; v_call: TRBV19; j_call: TRBJ1-1; clone_size: few; cdr3_aa: CASSITGGNTEAFF
cdr3_length: 16; v_call: TRBV7-2; j_call: TRBJ2-2; clone_size: .; cdr3_aa: CASSFLAATYAGELFF
cdr3_length: 15; v_call: TRBV5-1; j_call: TRBJ2-1; clone_size: .; cdr3_aa: CASSFFAGGSNEQFF
cdr3_length: 14; v_call: TRBV19; j_call: TRBJ1-6; clone_size: .; cdr3_aa: CASSIPAGGSPLHF
cdr3_length: 14; v_call: TRBV30; j_call: TRBJ2-5; clone_size: few; cdr3_aa: CAWTTRSTGPTQYF
cdr3_length: 14; v_call: TRBV5-1; j_call: TRBJ1-1; clone_size: .; cdr3_aa: CASSLGHPNTEAFF
cdr3_length: 14; v_call: TRBV7-9; j_call: TRBJ2-3; clone_size: .; cdr3_aa: CASSLVAGADTQYF
cdr3_length: 18; v_call: TRBV5-1; j_call: TRBJ2-6; clone_size: few; cdr3_aa: CASSWQAVGGSGANVLTF
cdr3_length: 12; v_call: TRBV6-5; j_call: TRBJ1-1; clone_size: .; cdr3_aa: CASTGLSNEAFF
cdr3_length: 14; v_call: TRBV2; j_call: TRBJ1-1; clone_size: few; cdr3_aa: CASGGTGANTEAFF
cdr3_length: 15; v_call: TRBV7-9; j_call: TRBJ2-1; clone_size: .; cdr3_aa: CASSFPDRAQHEQFF
cdr3_length: 14; v_call: TRBV10-3; j_call: TRBJ2-7; clone_size: .; cdr3_aa: CAISSDLAGAEQYF
cdr3_length: 14; v_call: TRBV11-2; j_call: TRBJ2-7; clone_size: .; cdr3_aa: CASSWLTGTYEQYF
cdr3_length: 15; v_call: TRBV5-6; j_call: TRBJ2-1; clone_size: .; cdr3_aa: CASSLRGGSYNEQFF